Below, 26 T cell receptor beta chains from the same sample are listed, as sequenced in a study of CD8 T cells in ankylosing spondylitis. Each CDR3 protein gets one entry after TCRdb re-called the 5' RACE reads with MiXCR. The repertoire holds about 360,000 distinct CDR3 sequences, with 20% as singletons. The sequencing input was blood, either unsorted or a sorted T cell fraction (not recorded which). The receptors originated from a male donor with ankylosing spondylitis or in good health (not recorded which).

V gene TRBV6-5 combines with J gene TRBJ2-7; a weak D match, TRBD2 (6 bases). The CDR3 runs to 15 residues. Trimming left V 1 base short and J 2 bases short, with 12 bases between. Germline CDR1 MNHEY, CDR2 SVGAGI. The chain's CDR3 is CASSYWTGDPYEQYF. The DNA for the CDR3 is TGTGCCAGCAGTTACTGGACGGGAGACCCCTACGAGCAGTACTTC.

This clonotype was observed many times. The chain combines TRBV29-1 with TRBJ2-3; TRBD2 aligns across 12 bases. V lost 6 bases and J lost 2; bases outside the gene matches: 12. The CDR3 runs to 17 residues. Germline V CDR1 and CDR2: SQVTM, ANQGSEA. The CDR3 DNA reads as TGCAGCGTCGCCGGCCTAGCGGGGGGGCCTCTCACAGATACGCAGTATTTT. Translation: CSVAGLAGGPLTDTQYF.

This clonotype was picked up many times. This chain uses TRBV10-3 with TRBJ1-1; D is possibly TRBD1 (5 bases). Per germline, CDR1 ENHRY and CDR2 SYGVKD. V was pared by 11 bases and J by 1 base, with 17 bases between. The CDR3 totals 14 residues. For the CDR3, the DNA is TGTGCCGCCGCCTCCATGGGGGGGAACACTGAAGCTTTCTTT. This codes for CAAASMGGNTEAFF.

This clonotype was counted a single time. This chain uses TRBV9 with TRBJ2-7; 7 nucleotides align to TRBD1. V shed 3 bases and J 6 bases; nucleotides not matched to a gene: 3. The CDR3 sequence is 12 residues long. Germline values: CDR1 SGDLS, CDR2 YYNGEE. CDR3: CASSATGVEQYF. The CDR3 DNA follows: TGTGCCAGCAGCGCCACAGGGGTCGAGCAGTACTTC.

This rearrangement joins TRBV4-2 to TRBJ1-1; no firm D call. This CDR3 is 15 amino acids long. The germline CDR1 and CDR2 sequences are LGHNA and YNFKEQ. V was trimmed by 4 bases and J by 2 bases, leaving 14 bases between them. The CDR3 here is CASSPETDLNTEAFF. The CDR3, as DNA: TGTGCCAGCAGCCCCGAGACCGATTTAAACACTGAAGCTTTCTTT.

The chain joins TRBV3-1 to TRBJ2-7; the D is unclear. Trimming pared 4 bases from V and 3 bases from J, leaving 16 bases between. Germline lookup yields CDR1 LGHDT and CDR2 YNNKEL (reference sequence). This CDR3 contains 15 residues. The CDR3 protein is CASSRAGHPLYEQYF. The CDR3 DNA is TGTGCCAGCAGCCGAGCAGGTCACCCTCTCTACGAGCAGTACTTC.

The chain links TRBV12-3 or TRBV12-4 to TRBJ2-5, with D possibly matching TRBD2 (5 bases). Trimming stripped 7 bases from V and 3 bases from J, with 18 bases between. This CDR3 spans 15 amino acids. The CDR3 DNA reads as TGTGCCAGCACCGCCACTAGTGGGATAAAAGAGACCCAGTACTTC. Amino acid sequence: CASTATSGIKETQYF.

This clonotype was seen a single time. The rearrangement uses TRBV10-3 and TRBJ2-2; 9 bases agree with TRBD2. V lost 11 bases to trimming and J lost 0 bases; unmatched junction nucleotides: 7. Germline-derived CDR1 and CDR2 are ENHRY and SYGVKD. The CDR3 is 15 residues long. CDR3 protein: CACGTSSSNTGELFF. The CDR3 region has the DNA TGTGCCTGTGGGACTAGCTCATCGAACACCGGGGAGCTGTTTTTT.

This clonotype was seen a few times. The rearrangement joins TRBV7-9 to TRBJ2-5; 7 nucleotides line up with TRBD2. V lost 5 bases, J lost 0 bases, and 9 bases stayed unmatched. CDR1 is SEHNR, CDR2 FQNEAQ, per germline (reference sequence). The CDR3 totals 16 residues. CDR3 nucleotide sequence: TGTGCCAGCAGCCCCCGAGACGGGGGGAACCAAGAGACCCAGTACTTC. Encoded protein: CASSPRDGGNQETQYF.

This chain joins TRBV29-1 and TRBJ1-1; D is possibly TRBD1 (6 bases). The CDR3 sequence is 10 residues long. Germline assignment: CDR1 SQVTM and CDR2 ANQGSEA. V was cut by 7 bases and J by 11 bases, with 14 bases left in between. CDR3 in amino acids: CSAWGHRAFF. The CDR3 region has the DNA TGCAGCGCATGGGGACACAGGGCTTTCTTT.

This clonotype was counted between two and nine times. J is TRBJ2-5 and V is TRBV7-9; the match to TRBD1 covers 8 bases. The CDR3 covers 16 residues. Germline lookup yields CDR1 SEHNR and CDR2 FQNEAQ (reference sequence). The V and J ends lost 5 bases and 1 base, in that order; junction bases with no gene match: 9. CDR3 nucleotide sequence: TGTGCCAGCAGCATACCAGGGGGCGAATCCCAAGAGACCCAGTACTTC. This gives the protein CASSIPGGESQETQYF.

This clonotype has more than one count but fewer than ten. The chain links TRBV28 to TRBJ1-5; D not certain. Germline V CDR1 and CDR2: MDHEN, SYDVKM. The ends were cut back, 3 bases at V and 3 bases at J, with 12 bases in the middle. This CDR3 is 15 amino acids long. The CDR3 reads CASSFYGQDNQPQHF. The CDR3 region has the DNA TGTGCCAGCAGTTTTTACGGGCAGGACAATCAGCCCCAGCATTTT.

The chain combines TRBV18 with TRBJ2-2; a weak D match, TRBD2 (5 bases). Germline V gives CDR1 KGHSH, CDR2 LQKENI. The CDR3 runs 15 residues. Trimming took off 5 bases at V and 0 bases at J, with 10 bases between the two ends. The CDR3 is CASSEDFTNTGELFF. The CDR3 bases are TGTGCCAGCTCAGAGGACTTCACGAACACCGGGGAGCTGTTTTTT.

This clonotype was counted at least ten times. The chain recombines TRBV10-2 with TRBJ2-1, with TRBD2 matching over 8 bases. CDR1 and CDR2 (germline): WSHSY, SAAADI. The CDR3 runs to 16 residues. V gave up 2 bases and J gave up 7 bases; unmatched junction bases: 10. As DNA, the CDR3 is TGCGCCAGCAGTGAGGGACGAAGCGGGGGCGGGAATGAGCAGTTCTTC. Translating it yields CASSEGRSGGGNEQFF.

The V gene is TRBV4-1, the J gene TRBJ2-7; D uncertain. Per the germline V gene, CDR1 is MGHRA and CDR2 is YSYEKL. CDR3 size: 13 residues. V was cut by 0 bases and J by 3 bases, with 6 bases left in between. CDR3 residues: CASSQEGYYEQYF. The CDR3 DNA follows: TGCGCCAGCAGCCAAGAGGGTTACTACGAGCAGTACTTC.

This chain joins TRBV7-2 and TRBJ2-5; D perhaps matches TRBD2 (5 bases). The CDR3 runs 14 residues. CDR1 and CDR2 from the germline V gene are SGHTA and FQGNSA. Trimming took 5 bases from V and 1 from J, leaving 11 bases between them. The CDR3 reads CASSHLDFQETQYF. CDR3 bases: TGTGCCAGCAGCCACCTGGACTTCCAAGAGACCCAGTACTTC.

The chain couples TRBV20-1 to TRBJ1-4; D call uncertain. The CDR3 contains 14 residues. The V gene's germline CDR1 is DFQATT and CDR2 SNEGSKA (reference sequence). Trimming cost V 7 bases and J 8 bases, with 20 bases left between them. This CDR3 is CSVPKSPSREKLFF. CDR3 bases: TGCAGTGTGCCTAAGTCTCCTTCGAGGGAAAAACTGTTTTTT.

Only a few counts were recorded for this clonotype. V gene TRBV12-3 or TRBV12-4 combines with J gene TRBJ2-4; D possibly uses TRBD1 or TRBD2 (5 bases each). V lost 8 bases and J lost 9, with 14 bases in between. This CDR3 comprises 12 residues. CDR3 sequence reads: CASGVGVSIQYF. The CDR3 DNA follows: TGTGCCAGCGGCGTGGGGGTGAGCATTCAGTACTTC.

J is TRBJ2-1 and V is TRBV6-1, with D perhaps TRBD2 (6 bases). Germline V gene data show CDR1 as MNHNS and CDR2 as SASEGT. V lost 4 bases, J lost 0 bases, and 13 bases lay in between. This CDR3 has 16 amino acids. The CDR3: CASSGGAYSSYNEQFF. The CDR3 region has the DNA TGTGCCAGCAGTGGCGGGGCATACAGCTCCTACAATGAGCAGTTCTTC.

The rearrangement uses TRBV11-1 and TRBJ2-1, with D possibly matching TRBD2 (6 bases). V lost 3 bases, J lost 5 bases, and 26 bases lay in between. Germline CDR1 is SGHAT and CDR2 is FQDESV (reference sequence). The CDR3 totals 19 residues. The CDR3 DNA sequence: TGTGCCAGCAGCTTCCCGTCGGGGGAAAGGCGGGGTGGGAACAATGAGCAGTTCTTC. Protein sequence: CASSFPSGERRGGNNEQFF.

V gene TRBV28 combines with J gene TRBJ2-7; TRBD2 agrees at 7 bases. Trimming removed 5 bases from V and 2 bases from J; junction bases left unmatched: 9. The germline gives CDR1 MDHEN, CDR2 SYDVKM. The CDR3 sequence is 15 residues long. CDR3 residues: CASSPLGGGAYEQYF. CDR3 in DNA: TGTGCCAGCAGTCCCCTCGGTGGGGGGGCCTACGAGCAGTACTTC.

This rearrangement joins TRBV12-3 or TRBV12-4 to TRBJ2-7; TRBD1 is a possible D gene (6 bases). Trimming shortened V by 6 bases and J by 1 base, and 13 bases separated the two germline ends. The CDR3 spans 14 residues. The CDR3 loop reads CASSPYDRSYEQYF. In nucleotides, the CDR3 is TGTGCCAGCAGCCCGTATGACAGGTCCTACGAGCAGTACTTC.

Note on this clonotype: A junction boundary mismatches the germline segment, possibly from a read error. The chain has TRBV9 and TRBJ1-1; TRBD1 might be the D (6 bases). The CDR3 is 13 residues long. The V gene's germline CDR1 is SGDLS and CDR2 YYNGEE. The DNA for the CDR3 is TGTGCCAGCAGCGTCGGGTCTCGACAGGCTCCTTCTTTT. Its protein is CASSVGSRQAPSF. Filled out from reference TRBV9 and TRBJ1-1, the complete variable domain reads DSGVTQTPKHLITATGQRVTLRCSPRSGDLSVYWYQQSLDQGLQFLIQYYNGEERAKGNILERFSAQQFPDLHSELNLSSLELGDSALYFCASSVGSRQAPSFGQGTRLTVV.

In its sample, this clonotype was seen a few times. The rearrangement joins TRBV6-1 to TRBJ2-3, with 8 bases lining up with TRBD2. This CDR3 comprises 15 residues. Trimming removed 5 bases from V and 5 bases from J; junction bases left unmatched: 9. The germline V gene encodes CDR1 MNHNS and CDR2 SASEGT. The CDR3 DNA follows: TGTGCCAGCAGTCCGGGACTAGAAACCGAAGATACGCAGTATTTT. Protein product: CASSPGLETEDTQYF.

V is TRBV9 and J is TRBJ2-7; maybe TRBD1 (6 bases). V lost 3 bases to trimming and J lost 5 bases, with 12 bases between them. Germline assignment: CDR1 SGDLS and CDR2 YYNGEE. The length of the CDR3 is 13 residues. CDR3 protein: CASSEGGEDEQYF. CDR3 sequence (DNA): TGTGCCAGCAGCGAAGGGGGAGAAGACGAGCAGTACTTC.

This clonotype occurred a few times. This sequence joins TRBV3-1 and TRBJ2-6, with TRBD1 identical over 11 bases. The length of the CDR3 is 20 residues. The junction had 8 bases not matched to a gene; V was cut back by 1 base and J by 0 bases. Germline V CDR1 and CDR2: LGHDT, YNNKEL (reference sequence). The CDR3 DNA sequence: TGTGCCAGCAGCCAAGTTCTATTGGGACAGGGGGTCTCTGGGGCCAACGTCCTGACTTTC. Residues: CASSQVLLGQGVSGANVLTF.